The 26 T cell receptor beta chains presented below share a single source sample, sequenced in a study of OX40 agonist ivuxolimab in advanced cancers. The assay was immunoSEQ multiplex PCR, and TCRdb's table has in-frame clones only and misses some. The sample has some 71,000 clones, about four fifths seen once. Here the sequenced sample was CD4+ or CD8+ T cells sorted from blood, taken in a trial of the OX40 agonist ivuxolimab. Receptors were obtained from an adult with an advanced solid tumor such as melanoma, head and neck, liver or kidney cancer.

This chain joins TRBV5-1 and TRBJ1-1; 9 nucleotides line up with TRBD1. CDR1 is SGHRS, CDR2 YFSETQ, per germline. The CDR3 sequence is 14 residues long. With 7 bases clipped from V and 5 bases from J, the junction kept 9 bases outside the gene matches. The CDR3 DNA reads TGCGCCAGCCGGATGGGGACAGGGTCGACTGAAGCTTTCTTT. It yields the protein CASRMGTGSTEAFF.

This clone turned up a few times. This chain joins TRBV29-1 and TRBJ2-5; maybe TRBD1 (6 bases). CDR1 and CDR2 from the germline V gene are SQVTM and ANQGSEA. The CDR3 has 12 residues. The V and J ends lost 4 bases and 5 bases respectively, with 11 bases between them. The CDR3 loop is CSVARGQETQYF. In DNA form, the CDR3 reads TGCAGCGTTGCCAGGGGCCAGGAGACCCAGTACTTC.

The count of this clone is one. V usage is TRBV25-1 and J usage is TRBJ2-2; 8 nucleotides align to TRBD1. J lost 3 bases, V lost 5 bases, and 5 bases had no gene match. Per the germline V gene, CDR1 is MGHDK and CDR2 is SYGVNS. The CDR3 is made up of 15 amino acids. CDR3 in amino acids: CASSIYRGDTGELFF. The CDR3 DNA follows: TGTGCCAGCAGTATATACAGGGGGGACACCGGGGAGCTGTTTTTT. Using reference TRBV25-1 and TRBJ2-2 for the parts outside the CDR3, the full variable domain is EADIYQTPRYLVIGTGKKITLECSQTMGHDKMYWYQQDPGMELHLIHYSYGVNSTEKGDLSSESTVSRIRTEHFPLTLESARPSHTSQYLCASSIYRGDTGELFFGEGSRLTVL.

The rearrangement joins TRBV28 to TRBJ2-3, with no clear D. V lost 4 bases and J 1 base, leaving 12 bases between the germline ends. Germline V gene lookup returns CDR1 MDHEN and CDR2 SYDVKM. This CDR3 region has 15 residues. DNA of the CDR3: TGTGCCAGCAGTTCATTAAGCCACGGCACAGATACGCAGTATTTT. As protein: CASSSLSHGTDTQYF.

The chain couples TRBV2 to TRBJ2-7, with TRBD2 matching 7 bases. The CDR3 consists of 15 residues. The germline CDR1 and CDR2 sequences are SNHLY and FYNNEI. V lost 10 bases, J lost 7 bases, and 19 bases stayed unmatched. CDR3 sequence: CANRIFGEGLIEQYF. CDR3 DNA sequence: TGTGCCAACCGAATCTTCGGGGAGGGCTTAATAGAGCAGTACTTC.

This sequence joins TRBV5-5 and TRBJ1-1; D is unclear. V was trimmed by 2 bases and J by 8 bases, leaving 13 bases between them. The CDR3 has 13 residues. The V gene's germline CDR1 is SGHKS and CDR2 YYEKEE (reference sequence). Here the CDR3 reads CASSLWGTSEAFF. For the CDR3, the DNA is TGTGCCAGCAGCTTATGGGGTACAAGCGAAGCTTTCTTT.

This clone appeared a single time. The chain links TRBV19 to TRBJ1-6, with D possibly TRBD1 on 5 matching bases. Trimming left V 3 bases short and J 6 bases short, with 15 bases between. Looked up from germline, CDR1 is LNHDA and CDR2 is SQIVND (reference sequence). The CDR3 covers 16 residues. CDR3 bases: TGTGCCAGTAGTATGCCCACAGGCAGAGGTAATTCACCCCTCCACTTT. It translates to CASSMPTGRGNSPLHF.

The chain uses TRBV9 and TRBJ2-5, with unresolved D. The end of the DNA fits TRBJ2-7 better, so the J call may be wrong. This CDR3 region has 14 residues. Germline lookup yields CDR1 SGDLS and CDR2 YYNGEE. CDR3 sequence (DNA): TGTGCCAGCAGCCCAAGGGTCTACTCCTACGAGCAGTACTTC. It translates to CASSPRVYSYEQYF.

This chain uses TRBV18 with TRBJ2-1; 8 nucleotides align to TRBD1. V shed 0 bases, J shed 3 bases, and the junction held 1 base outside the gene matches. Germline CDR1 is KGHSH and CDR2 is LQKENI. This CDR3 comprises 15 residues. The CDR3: CASSPPGQDYNEQFF. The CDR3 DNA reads TGTGCCAGCTCACCACCGGGACAGGACTACAATGAGCAGTTCTTC.

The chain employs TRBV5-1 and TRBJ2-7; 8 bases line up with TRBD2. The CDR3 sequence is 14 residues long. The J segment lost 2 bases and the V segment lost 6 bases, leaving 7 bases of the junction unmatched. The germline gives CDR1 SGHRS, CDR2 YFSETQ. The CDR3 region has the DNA TGCGCCAGCACCCGGGGGGGGGCCCCCTACGAGCAGTACTTC. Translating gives CASTRGGAPYEQYF.

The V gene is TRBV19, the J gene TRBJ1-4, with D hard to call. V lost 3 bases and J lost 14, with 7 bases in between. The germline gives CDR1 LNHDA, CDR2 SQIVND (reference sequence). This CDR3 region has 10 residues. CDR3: CASSIAPLFF. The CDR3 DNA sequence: TGTGCCAGTAGTATCGCCCCTCTGTTTTTT.

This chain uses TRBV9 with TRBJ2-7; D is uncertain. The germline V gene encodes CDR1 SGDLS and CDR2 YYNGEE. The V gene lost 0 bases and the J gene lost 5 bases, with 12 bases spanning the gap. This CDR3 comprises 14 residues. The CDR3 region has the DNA TGTGCCAGCAGCGTAGCCGCAGCCCCCCACGAGCAGTACTTC. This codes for CASSVAAAPHEQYF. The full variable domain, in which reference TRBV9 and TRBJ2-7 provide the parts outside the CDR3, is DSGVTQTPKHLITATGQRVTLRCSPRSGDLSVYWYQQSLDQGLQFLIQYYNGEERAKGNILERFSAQQFPDLHSELNLSSLELGDSALYFCASSVAAAPHEQYFGPGTRLTVT.

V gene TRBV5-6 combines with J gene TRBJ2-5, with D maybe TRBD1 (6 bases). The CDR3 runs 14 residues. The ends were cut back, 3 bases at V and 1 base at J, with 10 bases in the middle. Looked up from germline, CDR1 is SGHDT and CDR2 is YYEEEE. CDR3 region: CASSSRDTQETQYF. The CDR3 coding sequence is TGTGCCAGCAGCTCACGGGACACCCAAGAGACCCAGTACTTC. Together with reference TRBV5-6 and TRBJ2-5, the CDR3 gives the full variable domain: DAGVTQSPTHLIKTRGQQVTLRCSPKSGHDTVSWYQQALGQGPQFIFQYYEEEERQRGNFPDRFSGHQFPNYSSELNVNALLLGDSALYLCASSSRDTQETQYFGPGTRLLVL.

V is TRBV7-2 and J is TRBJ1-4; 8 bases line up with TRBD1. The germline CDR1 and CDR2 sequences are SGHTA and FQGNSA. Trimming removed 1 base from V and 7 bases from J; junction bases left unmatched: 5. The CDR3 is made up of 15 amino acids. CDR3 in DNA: TGTGCCAGCAGCTTAGAGGACAGGGTCCGTGAAAAACTGTTTTTT. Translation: CASSLEDRVREKLFF. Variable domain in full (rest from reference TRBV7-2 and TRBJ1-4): GAGVSQSPSNKVTEKGKDVELRCDPISGHTALYWYRQSLGQGLEFLIYFQGNSAPDKSGLPSDRFSAERTGGSVSTLTIQRTQQEDSAVYLCASSLEDRVREKLFFGSGTQLSVL.

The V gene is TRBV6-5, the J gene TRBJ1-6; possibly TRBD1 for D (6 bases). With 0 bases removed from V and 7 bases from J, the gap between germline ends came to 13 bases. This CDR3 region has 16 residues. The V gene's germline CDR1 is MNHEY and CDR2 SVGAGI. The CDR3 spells CASSYSLSQGNSPLHF. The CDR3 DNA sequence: TGTGCCAGCAGTTACTCGCTGTCACAGGGAAATTCACCCCTCCACTTT.

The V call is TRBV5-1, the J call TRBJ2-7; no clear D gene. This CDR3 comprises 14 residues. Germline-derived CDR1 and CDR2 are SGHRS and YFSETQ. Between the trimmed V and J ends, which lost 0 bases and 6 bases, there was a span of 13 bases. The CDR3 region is CASSLGVEKSEQYF. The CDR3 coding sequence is TGCGCCAGCAGCTTGGGGGTCGAGAAGAGCGAGCAGTACTTC.

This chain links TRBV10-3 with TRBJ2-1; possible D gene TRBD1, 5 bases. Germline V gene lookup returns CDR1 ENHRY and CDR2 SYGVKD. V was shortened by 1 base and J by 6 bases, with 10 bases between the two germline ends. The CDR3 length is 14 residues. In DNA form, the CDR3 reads TGTGCCATCAGTGAGTGGACAATTAGCAATGAGCAGTTCTTC. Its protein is CAISEWTISNEQFF.

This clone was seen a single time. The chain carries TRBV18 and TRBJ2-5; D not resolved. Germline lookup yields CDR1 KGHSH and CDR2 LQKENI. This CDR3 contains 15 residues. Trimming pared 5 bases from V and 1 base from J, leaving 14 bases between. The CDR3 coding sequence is TGTGCCAGCTCATCAAACTACCAGGCCCAAGAGACCCAGTACTTC. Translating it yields CASSSNYQAQETQYF.

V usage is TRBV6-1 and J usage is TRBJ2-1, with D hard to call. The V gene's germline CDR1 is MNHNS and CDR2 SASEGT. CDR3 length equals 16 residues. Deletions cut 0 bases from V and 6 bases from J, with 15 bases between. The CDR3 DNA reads TGTGCCAGCAGTGAAGCGTTAGGGCTAGTATTCAATGAGCAGTTCTTC. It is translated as CASSEALGLVFNEQFF.

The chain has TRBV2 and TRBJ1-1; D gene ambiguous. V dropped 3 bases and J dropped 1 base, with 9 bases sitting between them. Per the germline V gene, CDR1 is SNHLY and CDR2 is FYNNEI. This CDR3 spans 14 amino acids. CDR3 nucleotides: TGTGCCAGCAGTGAGTCTGGGGAGAACACTGAAGCTTTCTTT. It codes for CASSESGENTEAFF.

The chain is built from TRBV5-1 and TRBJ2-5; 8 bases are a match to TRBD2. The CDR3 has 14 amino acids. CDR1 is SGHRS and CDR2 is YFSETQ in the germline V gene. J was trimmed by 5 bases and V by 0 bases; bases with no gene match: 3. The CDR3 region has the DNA TGCGCCAGCAGCTTGGCGGGGGGGGACGAGACCCAGTACTTC. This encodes CASSLAGGDETQYF.

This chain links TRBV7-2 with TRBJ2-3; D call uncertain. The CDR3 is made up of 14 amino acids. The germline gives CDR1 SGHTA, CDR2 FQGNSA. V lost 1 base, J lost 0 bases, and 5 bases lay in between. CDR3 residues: CASSLGPSTDTQYF. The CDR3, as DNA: TGTGCCAGCAGCTTAGGGCCGAGCACAGATACGCAGTATTTT.

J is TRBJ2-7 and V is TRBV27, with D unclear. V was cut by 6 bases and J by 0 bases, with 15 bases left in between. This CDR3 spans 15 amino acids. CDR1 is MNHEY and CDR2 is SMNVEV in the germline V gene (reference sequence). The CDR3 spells CASSPRHTSSYEQYF. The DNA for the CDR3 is TGTGCCAGCAGCCCTCGACATACTTCCTCCTACGAGCAGTACTTC.

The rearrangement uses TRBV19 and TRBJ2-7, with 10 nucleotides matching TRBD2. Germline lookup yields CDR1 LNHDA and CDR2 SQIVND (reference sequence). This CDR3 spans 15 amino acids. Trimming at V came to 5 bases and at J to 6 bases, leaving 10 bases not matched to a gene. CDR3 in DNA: TGTGCCAGTAGTGAGAGGCTAGCGGGAGTTTTCGAGCAGTACTTC. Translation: CASSERLAGVFEQYF.

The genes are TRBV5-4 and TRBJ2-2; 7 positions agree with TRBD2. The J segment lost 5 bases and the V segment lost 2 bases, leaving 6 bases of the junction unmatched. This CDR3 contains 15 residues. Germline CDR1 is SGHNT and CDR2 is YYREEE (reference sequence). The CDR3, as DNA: TGTGCCAGCAGCTTCCTGACAGCGGGGACCGGGGAGCTGTTTTTT. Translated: CASSFLTAGTGELFF. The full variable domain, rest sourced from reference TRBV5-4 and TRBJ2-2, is ETGVTQSPTHLIKTRGQQVTLRCSSQSGHNTVSWYQQALGQGPQFIFQYYREEENGRGNFPPRFSGLQFPNYSSELNVNALELDDSALYLCASSFLTAGTGELFFGEGSRLTVL.

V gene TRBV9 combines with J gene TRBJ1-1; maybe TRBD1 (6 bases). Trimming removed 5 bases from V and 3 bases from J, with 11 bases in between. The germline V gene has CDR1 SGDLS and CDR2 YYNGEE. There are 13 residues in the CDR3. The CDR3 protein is CASSLGGDTEAFF. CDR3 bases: TGTGCCAGCAGTTTAGGGGGGGACACTGAAGCTTTCTTT.